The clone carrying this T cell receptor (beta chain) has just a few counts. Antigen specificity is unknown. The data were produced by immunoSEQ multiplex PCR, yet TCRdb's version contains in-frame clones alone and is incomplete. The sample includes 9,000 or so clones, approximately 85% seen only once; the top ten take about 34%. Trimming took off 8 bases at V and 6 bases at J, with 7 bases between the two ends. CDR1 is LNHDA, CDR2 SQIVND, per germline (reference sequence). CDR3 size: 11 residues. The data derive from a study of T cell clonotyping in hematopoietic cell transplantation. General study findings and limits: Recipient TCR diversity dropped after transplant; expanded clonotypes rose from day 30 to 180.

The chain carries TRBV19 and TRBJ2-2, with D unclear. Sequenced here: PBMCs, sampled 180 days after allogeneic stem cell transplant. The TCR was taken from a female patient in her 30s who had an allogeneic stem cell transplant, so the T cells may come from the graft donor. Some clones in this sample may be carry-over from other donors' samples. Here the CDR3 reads CASQLSGELFF. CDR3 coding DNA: TGTGCCAGTCAACTATCCGGGGAGCTGTTTTTT.